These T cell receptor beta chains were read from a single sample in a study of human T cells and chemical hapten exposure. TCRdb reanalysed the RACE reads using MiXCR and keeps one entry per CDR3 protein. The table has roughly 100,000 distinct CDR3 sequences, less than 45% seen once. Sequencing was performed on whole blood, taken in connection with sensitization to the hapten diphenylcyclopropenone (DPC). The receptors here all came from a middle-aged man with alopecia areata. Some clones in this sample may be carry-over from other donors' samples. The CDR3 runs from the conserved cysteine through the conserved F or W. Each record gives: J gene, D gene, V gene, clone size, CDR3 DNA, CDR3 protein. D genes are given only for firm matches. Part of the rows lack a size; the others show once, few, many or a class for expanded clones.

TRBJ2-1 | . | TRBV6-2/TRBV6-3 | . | TGTGCCAGCAGTTACTTTCTAGGAGGGCCTAACCACAATGAGCAGTTCTTC | CASSYFLGGPNHNEQFF
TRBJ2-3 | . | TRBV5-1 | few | TGCGCCAGCAGCTTGGTCTTAAGCCGTGCCGAAGGGGCTAATACGCAGTATTTT | CASSLVLSRAEGANTQYF
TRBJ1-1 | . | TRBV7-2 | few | TGTGCCAGCAGCTTCTGGAAGGCTGAAGCTTTCTTT | CASSFWKAEAFF
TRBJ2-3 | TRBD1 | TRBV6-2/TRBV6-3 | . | TGTGCCAGCAGCGCGAGTAGGCGGACAGGGGGAACCGATACGCAGTATTTT | CASSASRRTGGTDTQYF
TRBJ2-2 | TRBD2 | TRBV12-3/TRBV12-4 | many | TGTGCCAGCAGTTTGAAGAGTAGCGGGGTTGTCACCGGGGAGCTGTTTTTT | CASSLKSSGVVTGELFF
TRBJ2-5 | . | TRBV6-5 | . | TGTGCCAGCAGCCCTGTCGTCGAACGACAAGAGACCCAGTACTTC | CASSPVVERQETQYF
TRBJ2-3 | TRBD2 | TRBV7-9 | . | TGTGCCAGCAGCTTAAGACTAGCGGGAGGCACAGATACGCAGTATTTT | CASSLRLAGGTDTQYF
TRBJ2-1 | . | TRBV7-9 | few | TGTGCCAGCAGCCCCCCCGGGACCACTTACAATGAGCAGTTCTTC | CASSPPGTTYNEQFF
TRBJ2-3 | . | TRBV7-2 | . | TGTGCCAGCAGCGCACTAGATACGCAGTATTTT | CASSALDTQYF
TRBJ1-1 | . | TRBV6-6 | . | TGTGCCAGCAGTGTTCGGCAGGGTGCCAGGTCGGCTTTCTTT | CASSVRQGARSAFF
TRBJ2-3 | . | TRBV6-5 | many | TGTGCCAGCAGTTACCACGACTCTTCTCAGCAGTATTTT | CASSYHDSSQQYF
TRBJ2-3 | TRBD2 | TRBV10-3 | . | TGTGCCATCGCCCCTTCGAGGGGACTAGCGGAAGATACGCAGTATTTT | CAIAPSRGLAEDTQYF
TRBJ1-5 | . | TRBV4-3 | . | TGCGCCAGCAGCCAATGGACAGACCAGCCCCAGCATTTT | CASSQWTDQPQHF
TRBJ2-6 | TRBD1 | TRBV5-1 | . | TGCGCCAGCAGCCCAGGGGGCACTGGGGCCAACGTCCTGACTTTC | CASSPGGTGANVLTF
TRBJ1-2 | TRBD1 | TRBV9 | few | TGTGCCAGCAGCGTAGGAGGGACAGGGAAGGATGGCTACACCTTC | CASSVGGTGKDGYTF
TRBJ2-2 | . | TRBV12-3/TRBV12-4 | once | TGTGCCAGCAGTTTCCGTCGGGAGACCCCCGGGGAGCTGTTTTTT | CASSFRRETPGELFF
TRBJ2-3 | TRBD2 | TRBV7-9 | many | TGTGCCAGCAGCAACTTAGCGGGACGGCAGTATTTT | CASSNLAGRQYF
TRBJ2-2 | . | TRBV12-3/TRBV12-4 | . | TGTGCCAGCAGCCCTAACGGACAGGGGGAGCTGTTTTTT | CASSPNGQGELFF
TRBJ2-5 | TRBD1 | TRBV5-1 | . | TGCGCCAGCAGCTTGGCACAGGGGTTCGGAGAGACCCAGTACTTC | CASSLAQGFGETQYF